A single count supports the clone carrying this TCR beta chain. V was shortened by 3 bases and J by 4 bases, with 12 bases between the two germline ends. The germline CDR1 and CDR2 sequences are ENHRY and SYGVKD. CDR3 size: 15 residues. Seattle-derived patients entered the study during active infection and were followed longitudinally. In the authors' methods: Reference gene primers were amplified, and this amplification served to estimate nucleated cell counts. Some clones are missing from TCRdb's copy, which holds only in-frame ones; the method was immunoSEQ multiplex PCR. V, J and clone size reflect that table, while D and trimming were determined from the DNA. Of 30,000 to 40,000 clones in the sample, roughly 80% are singletons; the top ten hold about 3%. These data are taken from a study of blood T cell repertoires in COVID-19. As for the study in general: Samples representing acute and convalescent COVID-19 were sourced from the United States, Italy and Spain. The analysed material was cDNA or gDNA that came from T cells, B-cell-depleted T cells, or PBMCs.

This clonotype originated in a man between 65 and 85 years old with COVID-19, enrolled during active disease. This chain links TRBV10-3 with TRBJ2-2; tentatively, D is TRBD1 (5 bases). Sequenced sample: peripheral blood. CDR3 sequence reads: CAISDPGHRTGELFF. Written as DNA, the CDR3 is TGTGCCATCAGTGACCCCGGACACCGCACCGGGGAGCTGTTTTTT.